A selection of T cell receptor beta chains follows, all from one sample in a study of T cells in Graves' hyperthyroidism and ophthalmopathy. TCRdb redid the calling of the multiplex PCR reads with MiXCR, one entry per CDR3 protein. The sample contains under 350,000 distinct CDR3 sequences, around 20% of which appear only once. Material: blood. The receptors were sampled from a woman aged 45-60 years with Graves' hyperthyroidism. The CDR3 runs from the conserved cysteine through the conserved F or W. The order of the fields is CDR3 DNA, CDR3 protein, D gene, J gene, clone size, V gene. D genes are given only for firm matches. Only some rows state a clone size, as once, few, many or a class for expanded clones.

DNA: TGTGCCAGCAGTGAGGCCTCTTCACCCCTCCACTTT
CDR3: CASSEASSPLHF
D: -
J: TRBJ1-6
size: many
V: TRBV6-1

DNA: TGTGCCAGCGGCTTTATGGGGGGCAATGAGCAGTTCTTC
CDR3: CASGFMGGNEQFF
D: -
J: TRBJ2-1
size: few
V: TRBV7-2

DNA: TGCGCCAGCAGTACCGGGACTAGCGGGAGCAATGAGCAGTTCTTC
CDR3: CASSTGTSGSNEQFF
D: TRBD2
J: TRBJ2-1
size: -
V: TRBV10-2

DNA: TGCAGTGCTAGAGTTTTTAGCGGGAGGCCTGGGGCCAACGTCCTGACTTTC
CDR3: CSARVFSGRPGANVLTF
D: TRBD2
J: TRBJ2-6
size: -
V: TRBV20-1

DNA: TGTGCCAGCAGCTCGATAGCGGGAGGCAACAATGAGCAGTTCTTC
CDR3: CASSSIAGGNNEQFF
D: TRBD2
J: TRBJ2-1
size: many
V: TRBV7-9

DNA: TGTGCCAGCAGCCTCGGTCCCTACTCAACTAATGAAAAACTGTTTTTT
CDR3: CASSLGPYSTNEKLFF
D: -
J: TRBJ1-4
size: -
V: TRBV7-2

DNA: TGTGCCAGCAGCGAGATCAGGGGGCCTTCGGAGACCCAGTACTTC
CDR3: CASSEIRGPSETQYF
D: TRBD1
J: TRBJ2-5
size: many
V: TRBV7-8

DNA: TGTGCCAGCTGCCGGGACAGACGATCGAACACCGGGGAGCTGTTTTTT
CDR3: CASCRDRRSNTGELFF
D: TRBD1
J: TRBJ2-2
size: few
V: TRBV2

DNA: TGCAGTGCTAAGACAGATATAACAGTGGGCTACACCTTC
CDR3: CSAKTDITVGYTF
D: -
J: TRBJ1-2
size: -
V: TRBV20-1

DNA: TGTGCCAGCAGCCAACAGACAGGGAGGGCAGATACGCAGTATTTT
CDR3: CASSQQTGRADTQYF
D: -
J: TRBJ2-3
size: -
V: TRBV11-2

DNA: TGTGCCAGCAGCTCTCGCAAGGTGACCCCTGAAAGATTAGCGGCTGGCTACACCTTC
CDR3: CASSSRKVTPERLAAGYTF
D: -
J: TRBJ1-2
size: many
V: TRBV7-2

DNA: TGTGCCAGCAGCCCAGATGTTTGGACAAGCTCTGGAAACACCATATATTTT
CDR3: CASSPDVWTSSGNTIYF
D: -
J: TRBJ1-3
size: many
V: TRBV11-2

DNA: TGCAGTGCTACTTACTCGAACACCGGGGAGCTGTTTTTT
CDR3: CSATYSNTGELFF
D: -
J: TRBJ2-2
size: -
V: TRBV20-1

DNA: TGTGCCAGCAGCCCAGGACTAGCGTCTGGAGATACGCAGTATTTT
CDR3: CASSPGLASGDTQYF
D: TRBD2
J: TRBJ2-3
size: many
V: TRBV7-8

DNA: TGTGCCAGCAAACAGATAGCGGGGGGGCATGCCTACGAGCAGTACTTC
CDR3: CASKQIAGGHAYEQYF
D: TRBD2
J: TRBJ2-7
size: -
V: TRBV28

DNA: TGTGCCAGCAGCTTGGAGGGGGGACTAGCCAAAAACATTCAGTACTTC
CDR3: CASSLEGGLAKNIQYF
D: -
J: TRBJ2-4
size: -
V: TRBV5-5

DNA: TGTGCCAGCAGATCTATACCGGGACTAGCTGGGGCAGATACGCAGTATTTT
CDR3: CASRSIPGLAGADTQYF
D: TRBD2
J: TRBJ2-3
size: many
V: TRBV27

DNA: TGCAGCTCAGTAGGGCAGGGCGTGGGCTACACCTTC
CDR3: CSSVGQGVGYTF
D: -
J: TRBJ1-2
size: many
V: TRBV29-1

DNA: TGTGCCAGCAGTGAAAAGCGGGGGGGCACAGATACGCAGTATTTT
CDR3: CASSEKRGGTDTQYF
D: TRBD2
J: TRBJ2-3
size: -
V: TRBV6-4

DNA: TGTGCCAGCAGCTTCTCAGGGTTAGGACAAGAGACCCAGTACTTC
CDR3: CASSFSGLGQETQYF
D: -
J: TRBJ2-5
size: -
V: TRBV7-9

DNA: TGTGCCAGCAGCTTAAACAGGGGGTTCTCCTACGAGCAGTACTTC
CDR3: CASSLNRGFSYEQYF
D: TRBD1
J: TRBJ2-7
size: many
V: TRBV11-2

DNA: TGTGCCAGCAGTTCCGCAGGGGCCGGCAATCAGCCCCAGCATTTT
CDR3: CASSSAGAGNQPQHF
D: -
J: TRBJ1-5
size: few
V: TRBV27

DNA: TGTGCCACCAGCAGAAACACTGACTCCTACAATGAGCAGTTCTTC
CDR3: CATSRNTDSYNEQFF
D: -
J: TRBJ2-1
size: -
V: TRBV15

DNA: TGTGCCAGCAGTCCAACGGGGGGGTTCAATGAGCAGTTCTTC
CDR3: CASSPTGGFNEQFF
D: TRBD2
J: TRBJ2-1
size: many
V: TRBV28

DNA: TGCAGTGCTAGGCAGGGAGGAGAGACCCAGTACTTC
CDR3: CSARQGGETQYF
D: -
J: TRBJ2-5
size: many
V: TRBV20-1

DNA: TGTGCCAGCAGGGGGTCTAGCACAGATACGCAGTATTTT
CDR3: CASRGSSTDTQYF
D: -
J: TRBJ2-3
size: -
V: TRBV7-6

DNA: TGTGCCAGCAGTGAGGACAGGGGGCTTTTTGGGAATCAGCCCCAGCATTTT
CDR3: CASSEDRGLFGNQPQHF
D: TRBD1
J: TRBJ1-5
size: many
V: TRBV5-5

DNA: TGTGCCAGCAGCTTCACCAAAGAGAGACAGGGGGCTAATCAGCCCCAGCATTTT
CDR3: CASSFTKERQGANQPQHF
D: TRBD1
J: TRBJ1-5
size: -
V: TRBV11-3

DNA: TGTGCCAGCAGTTCGCATCCGGGACAGGGGGCTGAGACCCAGTACTTC
CDR3: CASSSHPGQGAETQYF
D: TRBD1
J: TRBJ2-5
size: many
V: TRBV6-2/TRBV6-3

DNA: TGCAGTGCTAGAAGGACGGGGGCGGGCGGGAATGAGCAGTTCTTC
CDR3: CSARRTGAGGNEQFF
D: -
J: TRBJ2-1
size: few
V: TRBV20-1

DNA: TGTGCCAGCAGTCGATACGGGGTAGAACAGCCCCAGCATTTT
CDR3: CASSRYGVEQPQHF
D: -
J: TRBJ1-5
size: few
V: TRBV12-3/TRBV12-4

DNA: TGTGCCAGCAGTTTACTGGCAGGAGACAATCAGCCCCAGCATTTT
CDR3: CASSLLAGDNQPQHF
D: -
J: TRBJ1-5
size: many
V: TRBV27

DNA: TGTGCCAGCAGTCGGACAGTCATCAACACCGGGGAGCTGTTTTTT
CDR3: CASSRTVINTGELFF
D: -
J: TRBJ2-2
size: -
V: TRBV2

DNA: TGCGCCAGCAGCTCCCTTCGGGAGGCCCAAGAGACCCAGTACTTC
CDR3: CASSSLREAQETQYF
D: TRBD2
J: TRBJ2-5
size: few
V: TRBV5-1

DNA: TGCAGTGCCCAGACAGGGTTCGGTGAAGCTTTCTTT
CDR3: CSAQTGFGEAFF
D: TRBD1
J: TRBJ1-1
size: many
V: TRBV20-1

DNA: TGTGCCAGCAGTCTGGGACAGCGAAACACTGAAGCTTTCTTT
CDR3: CASSLGQRNTEAFF
D: TRBD1
J: TRBJ1-1
size: many
V: TRBV12-3/TRBV12-4

DNA: TGTGCCAGCAGTTACTCAGGGGACGAGCAGTTCTTC
CDR3: CASSYSGDEQFF
D: -
J: TRBJ2-1
size: -
V: TRBV6-6

DNA: TGTGCCAGCAGCCAGGGAGACTCGAACACCGGGGAGCTGTTTTTT
CDR3: CASSQGDSNTGELFF
D: -
J: TRBJ2-2
size: many
V: TRBV3-1

DNA: TGTGCCAGCCGCAATTTATCCTACGAGCAGTACTTC
CDR3: CASRNLSYEQYF
D: -
J: TRBJ2-7
size: -
V: TRBV7-9

DNA: TGTGCCAGCAGCGTAGGAATAGGAGTGAACACTGAAGCTTTCTTT
CDR3: CASSVGIGVNTEAFF
D: -
J: TRBJ1-1
size: many
V: TRBV9

DNA: TGTGCCAGCAGCGTAGGTCTTCGGGTCTCTGGGGCCAACGTCCTGACTTTC
CDR3: CASSVGLRVSGANVLTF
D: -
J: TRBJ2-6
size: few
V: TRBV9

DNA: TGTGCCAGCAGTTTGCGGCAGGGGGCGTACGAGCAGTACTTC
CDR3: CASSLRQGAYEQYF
D: TRBD1
J: TRBJ2-7
size: many
V: TRBV5-1

DNA: TGTGCCAGCAGTAGAAGGGACTCATATACGCAGTATTTT
CDR3: CASSRRDSYTQYF
D: -
J: TRBJ2-3
size: few
V: TRBV25-1

DNA: TGTGCCAGCTCACCAGTTGGGTTAGTAGCGACTGAAGCTTTCTTT
CDR3: CASSPVGLVATEAFF
D: -
J: TRBJ1-1
size: -
V: TRBV18

DNA: TGTGCCAGCAGCTCCTTAGGTGGACTAGCGGGAGACTACGAGCAGTACTTC
CDR3: CASSSLGGLAGDYEQYF
D: TRBD2
J: TRBJ2-7
size: many
V: TRBV7-9

DNA: TGTGCCTGGATCCGGGACAGGGCCAACGAGCAGTACTTC
CDR3: CAWIRDRANEQYF
D: TRBD1
J: TRBJ2-7
size: many
V: TRBV30

DNA: TGTGCCAGCAGTGAAGCGCTCCTAGCGGGGGGGCAAGAGACCCAGTACTTC
CDR3: CASSEALLAGGQETQYF
D: TRBD2
J: TRBJ2-5
size: many
V: TRBV2

DNA: TGTGCCAGCAGTGAAAAGATAGGGATGAGTAGTGAGACCCAGTACTTC
CDR3: CASSEKIGMSSETQYF
D: -
J: TRBJ2-5
size: many
V: TRBV6-1

DNA: TGCAGTGCTATCGGGGGGACCACCTACAATGAGCAGTTCTTC
CDR3: CSAIGGTTYNEQFF
D: TRBD2
J: TRBJ2-1
size: few
V: TRBV20-1

DNA: TGTGCCAGCATCGGGACTAGCGGGGGCTCCTACGAGCAGTACTTC
CDR3: CASIGTSGGSYEQYF
D: TRBD2
J: TRBJ2-7
size: -
V: TRBV2

DNA: TGTGCCAGCAGCTTAGGGCGCCTGATGCGGACCGGGGAGCTGTTTTTT
CDR3: CASSLGRLMRTGELFF
D: -
J: TRBJ2-2
size: many
V: TRBV7-8

DNA: TGTGCCAGCAGCCTCTCAGGGACATTGAACACTGAAGCTTTCTTT
CDR3: CASSLSGTLNTEAFF
D: -
J: TRBJ1-1
size: many
V: TRBV12-3/TRBV12-4

DNA: TGTGCCAGCAGCTGGGGTCCCGGAGAGCCCTACGAGCAGTACTTC
CDR3: CASSWGPGEPYEQYF
D: -
J: TRBJ2-7
size: -
V: TRBV5-5

DNA: TGCGCCAGCAGCCAGCGACCGGGACAGGAGACCTACGAGCAGTACTTC
CDR3: CASSQRPGQETYEQYF
D: TRBD1
J: TRBJ2-7
size: few
V: TRBV4-1

DNA: TGTGCCAGCAGCCCTGGGGGCAGGGGGTCGAACACCGGGGAGCTGTTTTTT
CDR3: CASSPGGRGSNTGELFF
D: TRBD1
J: TRBJ2-2
size: many
V: TRBV5-4

DNA: TGTGCCAGCAGTTTACTGGGGAGGGACAGGGGCGAAGGATCGGGCCATGAGCAGTTCTTC
CDR3: CASSLLGRDRGEGSGHEQFF
D: TRBD1
J: TRBJ2-1
size: many
V: TRBV27